These 2 T cell receptor beta chains share one sample of origin, sequenced in a study of T cell repertoires in cytomegalovirus infection. No antigens are known for them. MiXCR, applied by TCRdb to the reads, yields one record per CDR3 protein. The data contain about 890,000 distinct CDR3 sequences, approximately 33% of them singletons. The sample consisted of cultured CD8+ T cells from PBMCs, taken from culture after CMV antigen stimulation. These receptors were obtained from a human donor in good health (CMV status not recorded). Some clones in this sample may be carry-over from other donors' samples.

The chain links TRBV24-1 to TRBJ2-4, with a tentative D call TRBD1 (6 bases). V lost 2 bases to trimming and J lost 4 bases, with 11 bases between them. The germline CDR1 and CDR2 sequences are KGHDR and SFDVKD. The CDR3 runs 15 residues. The DNA of the CDR3 is TGTGCCACCAGTGATTCCCGGGACAATAAAAACATTCAGTACTTC. Amino acids: CATSDSRDNKNIQYF.

This clonotype occurred a few times. The chain links TRBV2 to TRBJ1-1, with D uncertain. The CDR3 is made up of 13 amino acids. The germline gives CDR1 SNHLY, CDR2 FYNNEI. V dropped 5 bases and J dropped 5 bases, with 12 bases sitting between them. The CDR3 DNA follows: TGTGCCAGCAGTTCCTTGATGGGAACTGAAGCTTTCTTT. It translates to CASSSLMGTEAFF.